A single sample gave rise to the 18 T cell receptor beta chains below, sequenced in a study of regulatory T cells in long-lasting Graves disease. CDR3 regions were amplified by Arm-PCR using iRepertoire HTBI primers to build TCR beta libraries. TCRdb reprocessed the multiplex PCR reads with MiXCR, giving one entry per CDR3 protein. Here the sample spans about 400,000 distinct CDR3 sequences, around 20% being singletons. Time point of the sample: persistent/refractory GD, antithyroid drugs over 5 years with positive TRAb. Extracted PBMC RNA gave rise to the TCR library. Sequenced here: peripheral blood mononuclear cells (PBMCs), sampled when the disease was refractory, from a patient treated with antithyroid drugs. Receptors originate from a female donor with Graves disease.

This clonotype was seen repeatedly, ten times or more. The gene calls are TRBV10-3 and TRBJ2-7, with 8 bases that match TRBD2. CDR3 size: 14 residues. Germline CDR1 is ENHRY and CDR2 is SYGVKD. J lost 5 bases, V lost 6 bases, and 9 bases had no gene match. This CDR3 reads CAIRSGLVPDEQYF. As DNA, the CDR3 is TGTGCCATCAGATCGGGACTAGTCCCTGACGAGCAGTACTTC.

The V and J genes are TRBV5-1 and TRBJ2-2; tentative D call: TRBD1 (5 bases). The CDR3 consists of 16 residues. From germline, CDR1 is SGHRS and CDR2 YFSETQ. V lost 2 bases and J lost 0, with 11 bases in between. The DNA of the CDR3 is TGCGCCAGCAGCTTTCGCCAGACAGCGAACACCGGGGAGCTGTTTTTT. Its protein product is CASSFRQTANTGELFF.

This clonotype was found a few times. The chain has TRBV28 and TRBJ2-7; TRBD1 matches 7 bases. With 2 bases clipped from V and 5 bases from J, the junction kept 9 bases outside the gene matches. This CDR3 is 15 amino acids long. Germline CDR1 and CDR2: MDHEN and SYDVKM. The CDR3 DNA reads TGTGCCAGCAGTTTAGGCAGTGACAGGGTCCACGAGCAGTACTTC. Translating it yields CASSLGSDRVHEQYF.

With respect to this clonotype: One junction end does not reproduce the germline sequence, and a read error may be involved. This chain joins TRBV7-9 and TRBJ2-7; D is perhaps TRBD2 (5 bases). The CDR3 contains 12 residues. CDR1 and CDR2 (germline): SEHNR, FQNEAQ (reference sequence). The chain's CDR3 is CTSMDQAGEQYF. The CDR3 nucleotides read TGTACCAGCATGGACCAGGCGGGCGAGCAGTACTTC.

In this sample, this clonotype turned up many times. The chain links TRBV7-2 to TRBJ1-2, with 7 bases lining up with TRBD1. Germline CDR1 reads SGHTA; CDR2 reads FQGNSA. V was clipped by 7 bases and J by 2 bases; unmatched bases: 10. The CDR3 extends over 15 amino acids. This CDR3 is CASTPGGQANYGYTF. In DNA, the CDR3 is TGTGCCAGCACCCCAGGGGGTCAGGCGAACTATGGCTACACCTTC.

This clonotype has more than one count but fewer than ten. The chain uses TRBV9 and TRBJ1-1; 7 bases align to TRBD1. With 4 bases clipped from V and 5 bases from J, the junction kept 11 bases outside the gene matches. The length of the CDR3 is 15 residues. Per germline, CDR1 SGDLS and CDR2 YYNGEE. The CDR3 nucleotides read TGTGCCAGCAGCCTCCAGGACAGGAGAGGAACTGAAGCTTTCTTT. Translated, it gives CASSLQDRRGTEAFF. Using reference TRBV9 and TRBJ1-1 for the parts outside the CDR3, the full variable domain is DSGVTQTPKHLITATGQRVTLRCSPRSGDLSVYWYQQSLDQGLQFLIQYYNGEERAKGNILERFSAQQFPDLHSELNLSSLELGDSALYFCASSLQDRRGTEAFFGQGTRLTVV.

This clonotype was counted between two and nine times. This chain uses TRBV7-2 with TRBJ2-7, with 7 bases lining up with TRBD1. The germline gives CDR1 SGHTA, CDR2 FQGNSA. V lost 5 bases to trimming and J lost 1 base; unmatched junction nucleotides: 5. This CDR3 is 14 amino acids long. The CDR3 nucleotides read TGTGCCAGCAGCCCCGAGACAGGGTCCTACGAGCAGTACTTC. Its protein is CASSPETGSYEQYF. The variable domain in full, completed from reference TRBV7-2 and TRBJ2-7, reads GAGVSQSPSNKVTEKGKDVELRCDPISGHTALYWYRQSLGQGLEFLIYFQGNSAPDKSGLPSDRFSAERTGGSVSTLTIQRTQQEDSAVYLCASSPETGSYEQYFGPGTRLTVT.

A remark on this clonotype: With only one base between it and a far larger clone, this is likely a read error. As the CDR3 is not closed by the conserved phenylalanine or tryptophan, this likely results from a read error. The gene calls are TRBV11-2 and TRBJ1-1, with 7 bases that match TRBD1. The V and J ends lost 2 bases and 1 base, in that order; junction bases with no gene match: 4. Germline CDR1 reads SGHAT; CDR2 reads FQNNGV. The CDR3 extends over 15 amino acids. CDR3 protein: CASSLRGQTNTEAFL. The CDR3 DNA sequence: TGTGCCAGCAGCTTAAGGGGACAGACGAACACTGAAGCTTTCCTT.

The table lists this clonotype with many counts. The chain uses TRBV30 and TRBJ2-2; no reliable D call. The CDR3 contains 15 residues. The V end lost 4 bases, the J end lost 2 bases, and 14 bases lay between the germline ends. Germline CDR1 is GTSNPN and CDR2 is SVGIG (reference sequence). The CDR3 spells CAWIWQRPNTGELFF. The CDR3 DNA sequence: TGTGCCTGGATATGGCAACGCCCCAACACCGGGGAGCTGTTTTTT. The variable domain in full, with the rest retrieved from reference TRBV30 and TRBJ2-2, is SQTIHQWPATLVQPVGSPLSLECTVEGTSNPNLYWYRQAAGRGLQLLFYSVGIGQISSEVPQNLSASRPQDRQFILSSKKLLLSDSGFYLCAWIWQRPNTGELFFGEGSRLTVL.

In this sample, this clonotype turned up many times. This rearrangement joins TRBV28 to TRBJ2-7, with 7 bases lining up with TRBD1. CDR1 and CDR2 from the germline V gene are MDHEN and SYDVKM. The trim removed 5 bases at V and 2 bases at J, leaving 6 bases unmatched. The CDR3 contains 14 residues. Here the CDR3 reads CASSLGQSPYEQYF. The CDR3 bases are TGTGCCAGCAGTCTGGGACAGTCCCCCTACGAGCAGTACTTC.

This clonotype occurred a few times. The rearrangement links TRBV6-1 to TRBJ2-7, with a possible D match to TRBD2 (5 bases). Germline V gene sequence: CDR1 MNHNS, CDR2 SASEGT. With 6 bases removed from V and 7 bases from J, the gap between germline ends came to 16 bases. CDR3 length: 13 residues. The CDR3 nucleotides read TGTGCCAGCAGCCGCCCTGGACTGGAAGAGCAGTACTTC. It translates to CASSRPGLEEQYF.

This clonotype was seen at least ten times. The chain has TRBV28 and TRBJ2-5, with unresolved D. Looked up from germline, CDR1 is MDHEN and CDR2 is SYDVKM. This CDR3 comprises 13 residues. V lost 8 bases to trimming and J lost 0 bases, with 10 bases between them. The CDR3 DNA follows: TGTGCCAGCGCGGAGAGATACCAAGAGACCCAGTACTTC. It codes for CASAERYQETQYF.

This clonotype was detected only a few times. CDR3 amino acids: CASSVEGTSETQYF. CDR3 DNA sequence: TGTGCCAGCAGCGTAGAGGGAACTAGTGAGACCCAGTACTTC. The chain links TRBV9 to TRBJ2-5; TRBD2 is a possible D gene (5 bases). This CDR3 has 14 amino acids. V dropped 0 bases and J dropped 5 bases, with 11 bases sitting between them. Germline V gene lookup returns CDR1 SGDLS and CDR2 YYNGEE.

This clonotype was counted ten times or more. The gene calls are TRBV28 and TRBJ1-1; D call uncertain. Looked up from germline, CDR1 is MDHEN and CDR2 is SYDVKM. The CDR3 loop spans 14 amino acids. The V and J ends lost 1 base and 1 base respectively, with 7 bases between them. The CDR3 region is CASSLSRWNTEAFF. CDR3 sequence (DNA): TGTGCCAGCAGTTTATCCCGATGGAACACTGAAGCTTTCTTT.

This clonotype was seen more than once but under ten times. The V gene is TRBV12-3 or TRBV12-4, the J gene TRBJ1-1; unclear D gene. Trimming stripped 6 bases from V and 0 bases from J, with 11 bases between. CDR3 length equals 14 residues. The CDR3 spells CASRQNQMNTEAFF. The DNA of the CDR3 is TGTGCCAGCAGGCAGAACCAAATGAACACTGAAGCTTTCTTT.

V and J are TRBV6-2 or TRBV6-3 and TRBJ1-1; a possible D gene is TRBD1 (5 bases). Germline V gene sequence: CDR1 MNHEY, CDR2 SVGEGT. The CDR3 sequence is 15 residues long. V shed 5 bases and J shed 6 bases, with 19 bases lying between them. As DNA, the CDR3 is TGTGCCAGCAGTCGTCCGACGGACGGACATCCTGAAGCTTTCTTT. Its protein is CASSRPTDGHPEAFF.

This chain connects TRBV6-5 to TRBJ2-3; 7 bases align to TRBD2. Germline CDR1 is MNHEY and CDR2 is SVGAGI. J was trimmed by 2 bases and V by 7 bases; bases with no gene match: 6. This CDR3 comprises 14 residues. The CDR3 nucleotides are TGTGCCAGCACCCCAAGCGGGACCACAGATACGCAGTATTTT. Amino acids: CASTPSGTTDTQYF.

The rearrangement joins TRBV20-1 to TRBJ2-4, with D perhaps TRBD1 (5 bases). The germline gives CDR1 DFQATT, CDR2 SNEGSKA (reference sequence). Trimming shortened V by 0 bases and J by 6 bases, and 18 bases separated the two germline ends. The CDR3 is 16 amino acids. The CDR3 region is CSARDLVKGWGNIQYF. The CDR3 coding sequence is TGCAGTGCTAGAGACCTTGTGAAGGGGTGGGGAAACATTCAGTACTTC.